This record looks at one T cell receptor (beta chain) sequence and its context. This clonotype was counted ten times or more. Its specific antigen is unknown. No clone much larger than this one lies a single base away; base qualities are absent. The sample comes from a study of response to subunit inactivated influenza vaccine (dated by TCRdb to the late 2010s). Regarding the research as a whole: The study used deep quantitative T cell receptor repertoire profiling to track responses to a trivalent subunit inactivated influenza vaccine.

The paper's findings and limits, for the study overall: It was suggested by the authors that each seasonal influenza vaccination may recruit only a limited number of new T cells.

Receptor libraries were prepared by RT-PCR. The reads were generated on an Illumina HiSeq 2500. TCRdb reanalyzed the raw reads on its own, using fastp at Q25 for trimming and MiXCR for clone calling, and kept in-frame beta chains. Rows with a matching CDR3 protein are joined into one entry that keeps the most common DNA and genes. This sample gives 200,000 to 300,000 distinct CDR3 sequences in total; 9.5% to 15% of them show up just once. 7.8% of the sample is in the top ten clones. Sequences were derived from non-naive T cells sorted from PBMCs, sampled 14 to 15 days before vaccination. The cell subset or site tag for this specimen amounts to: memory T cell fraction. The sequence was collected from a man aged 50 to 59 who received an inactivated influenza vaccine. Donor details come from another sample of the same person, matched by shared clones.

The CDR3 region: CASSVQGKEQYF. The nucleotide sequence is TGTGCCAGCAGCGTACAGGGTAAGGAGCAGTACTTC. The chain is encoded by TRBV13 joined to TRBJ2-7, and perhaps TRBD1 as D gene, on 6 matching bases. From a lookup of the germline V gene (reference sequence), CDR1 and CDR2 are PRHDT and FYEKMQ. The V end loses 5 bases and the J end loses 7 bases, and a stretch of 12 bases separates them. The CDR3 has 12 amino acids, counting the end cysteine and phenylalanine. Just CDR3 DNA is preserved here, 36 bases in frame from base 1. Supplemented by the reference TRBV13 and TRBJ2-7 proteins around the CDR3, the complete variable domain is AAGVIQSPRHLIKEKRETATLKCYPIPRHDTVYWYQQGPGQDPQFLISFYEKMQSDKGSIPDRFSAQQFSDYHSELNMSSLELGDSALYFCASSVQGKEQYFGPGTRLTVT.